This entry describes one T cell receptor beta chain. CDR3 length: 15 amino acids. V dropped 5 bases and J dropped 3; count of bases not matched to a gene: 9. Looked up from germline, CDR1 is SGHRS and CDR2 is YFSETQ. Clones were sequenced by immunoSEQ multiplex PCR, and TCRdb holds only the in-frame ones, with some missing. The table records tens of thousands of clones, over 60% of them present only once. These data belong to a study of T cell responses to AZD1222 COVID-19 vaccine. The TCR sequence derives from an adult who received the AZD1222 COVID-19 vaccine. The sequencing here drew on peripheral blood, taken 28 days after the second AZD1222 dose. This rearrangement joins TRBV5-1 to TRBJ1-1; 8 nucleotides agree with TRBD1. CDR3 residues: CASRDGQGRYTEAFF. The CDR3 DNA reads TGCGCCAGCAGGGACGGACAGGGCCGTTACACTGAAGCTTTCTTT.